This T cell receptor (beta chain) emerged from a study of CD8+ T cells in alopecia areata. Across the whole study: The drug, oral tofacitinib, was given to treated patients at 5 to 10 mg twice daily. Study findings and constraints: The study found that many expanded lesional clones persisted in scalp and blood during tofacitinib. Scalp clonality decreased significantly with tofacitinib, and so did expanded CD8+ clones among the top 100.

Germline loops: CDR1 GTSNPN, CDR2 SVGIG (reference sequence). V lost 0 bases, J lost 1 base, and 1 base stayed unmatched. CDR3 size: 14 residues. Specified treatment: oral pan-JAK inhibitor, 5-10 mg twice daily. It was from alopecia areata patients that lesional scalp punch biopsies and peripheral blood were collected. This clone showed up just a few times. What it binds is unknown. This same CDR3 is encoded by further DNA sequences in the sample. In each case, RNA was isolated and then reverse transcribed into cDNA as the sequencing template. The protocol was immunoSEQ multiplex PCR, while the TCRdb copy is restricted to in-frame clones and leaves out a portion. This sample has 190,000 or so clones, with roughly 64% found just once.

The TCR sequence derives from a human donor with alopecia areata. J is TRBJ1-1 and V is TRBV30; TRBD1 matches 8 bases. The sequences come from CD8+ T cells sorted from blood, collected at week 24, from a patient treated with tofacitinib. In DNA form, the CDR3 reads TGTGCCTGGAGTGTAGGACAGGGGAACACTGAAGCTTTCTTT. Translated, it gives CAWSVGQGNTEAFF.